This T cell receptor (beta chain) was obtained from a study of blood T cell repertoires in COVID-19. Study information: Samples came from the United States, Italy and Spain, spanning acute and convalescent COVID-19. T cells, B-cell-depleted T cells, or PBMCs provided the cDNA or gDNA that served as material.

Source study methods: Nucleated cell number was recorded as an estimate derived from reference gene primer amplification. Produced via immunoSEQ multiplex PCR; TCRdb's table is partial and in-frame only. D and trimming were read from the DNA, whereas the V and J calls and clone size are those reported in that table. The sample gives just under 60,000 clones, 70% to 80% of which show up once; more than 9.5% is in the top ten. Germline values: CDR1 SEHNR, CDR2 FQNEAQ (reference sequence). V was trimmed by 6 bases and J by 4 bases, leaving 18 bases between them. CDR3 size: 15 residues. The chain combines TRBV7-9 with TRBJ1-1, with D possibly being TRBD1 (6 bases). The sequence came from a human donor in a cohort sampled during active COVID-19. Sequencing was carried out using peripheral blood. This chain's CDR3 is CASSGGGLRGTEAFF. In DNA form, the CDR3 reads TGTGCCAGCAGTGGGGGCGGCTTACGAGGCACTGAAGCTTTCTTT.